The TCR beta chain described here comes from a study of blood T cell repertoires in COVID-19. Study details: The study drew acute and convalescent COVID-19 samples from the United States, Italy and Spain. In each case, the material was cDNA or gDNA derived from T cells, B-cell-depleted T cells, or PBMCs.

Original processing notes: Reference gene primers were amplified, and this amplification served to estimate nucleated cell counts. Profiling relied on immunoSEQ multiplex PCR, and the TCRdb table lists in-frame clones only, not all of them. The DNA was the basis for D and trimming; V, J and clone size are from that table. The sample holds roughly 350,000 clones, around nine tenths seen once. The CDR3 spans 12 residues. V was shortened by 5 bases and J by 10 bases, with 12 bases between the two germline ends. The rearrangement links TRBV12-3 or TRBV12-4 to TRBJ2-1; D is unclear. This TCR came from a woman aged 18-29 years who had recovered from COVID-19. Sequenced: peripheral blood. The CDR3 loop is CASSIIALEQFF. The CDR3 nucleotides read TGTGCCAGCAGTATTATTGCGCTGGAGCAGTTCTTC.